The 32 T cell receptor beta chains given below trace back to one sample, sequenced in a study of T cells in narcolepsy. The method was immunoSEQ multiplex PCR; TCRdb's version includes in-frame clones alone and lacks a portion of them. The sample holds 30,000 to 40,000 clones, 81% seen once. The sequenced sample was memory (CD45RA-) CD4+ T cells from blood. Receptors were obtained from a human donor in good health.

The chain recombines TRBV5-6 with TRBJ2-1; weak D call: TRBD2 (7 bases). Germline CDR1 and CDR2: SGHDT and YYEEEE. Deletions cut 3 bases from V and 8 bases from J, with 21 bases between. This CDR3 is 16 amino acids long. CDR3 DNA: TGTGCCAGCAGCTACAGTGGGGGGGCAAAATACGATGAGCAGTTCTTC. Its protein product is CASSYSGGAKYDEQFF. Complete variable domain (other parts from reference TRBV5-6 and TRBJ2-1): DAGVTQSPTHLIKTRGQQVTLRCSPKSGHDTVSWYQQALGQGPQFIFQYYEEEERQRGNFPDRFSGHQFPNYSSELNVNALLLGDSALYLCASSYSGGAKYDEQFFGPGTRLTVL.

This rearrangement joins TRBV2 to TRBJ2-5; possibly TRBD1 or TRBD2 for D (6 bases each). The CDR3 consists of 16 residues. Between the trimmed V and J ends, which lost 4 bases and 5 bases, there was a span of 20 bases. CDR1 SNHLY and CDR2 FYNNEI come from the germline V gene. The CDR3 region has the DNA TGTGCCAGCAGTGGGCCGGGACCAGACGGGGGCGAGACCCAGTACTTC. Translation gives CASSGPGPDGGETQYF.

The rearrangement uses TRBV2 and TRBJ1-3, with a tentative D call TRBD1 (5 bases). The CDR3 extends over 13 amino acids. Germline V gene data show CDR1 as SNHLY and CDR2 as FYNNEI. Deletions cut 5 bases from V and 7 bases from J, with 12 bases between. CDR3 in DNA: TGTGCCAGCAGTTTGGGACCTGACAACACCATATATTTT. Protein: CASSLGPDNTIYF. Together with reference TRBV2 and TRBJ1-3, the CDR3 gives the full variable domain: EPEVTQTPSHQVTQMGQEVILRCVPISNHLYFYWYRQILGQKVEFLVSFYNNEISEKSEIFDDQFSVERPDGSNFTLKIRSTKLEDSAMYFCASSLGPDNTIYFGEGSWLTVV.

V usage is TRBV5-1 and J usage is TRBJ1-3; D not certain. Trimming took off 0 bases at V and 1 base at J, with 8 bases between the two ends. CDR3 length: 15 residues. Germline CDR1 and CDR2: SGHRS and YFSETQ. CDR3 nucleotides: TGCGCCAGCAGCTTGGGGAGGTTTTCTGGAAACACCATATATTTT. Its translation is CASSLGRFSGNTIYF.

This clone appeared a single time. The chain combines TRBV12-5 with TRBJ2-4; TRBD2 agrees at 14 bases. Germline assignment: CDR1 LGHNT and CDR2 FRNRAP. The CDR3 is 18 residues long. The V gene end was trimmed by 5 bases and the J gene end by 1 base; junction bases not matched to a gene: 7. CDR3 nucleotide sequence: TGTGCTAGTGGTAGGGGACTAGCGGGAGTTTGGGCCAAAAACATTCAGTACTTC. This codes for CASGRGLAGVWAKNIQYF.

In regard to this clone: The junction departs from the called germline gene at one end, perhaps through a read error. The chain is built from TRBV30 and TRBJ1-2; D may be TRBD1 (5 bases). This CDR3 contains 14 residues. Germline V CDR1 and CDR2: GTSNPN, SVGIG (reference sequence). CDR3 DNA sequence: TGTGCCTGGAGTTTATCCCTCCGGGGGACGGCCTTTTCTTTC. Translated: CAWSLSLRGTAFSF.

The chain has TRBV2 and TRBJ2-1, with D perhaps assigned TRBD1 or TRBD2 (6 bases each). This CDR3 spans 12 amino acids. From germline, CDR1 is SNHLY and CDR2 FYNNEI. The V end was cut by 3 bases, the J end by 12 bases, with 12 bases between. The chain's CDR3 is CASSDGGLGQFF. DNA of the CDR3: TGTGCCAGCAGTGATGGGGGGCTGGGGCAGTTCTTC.

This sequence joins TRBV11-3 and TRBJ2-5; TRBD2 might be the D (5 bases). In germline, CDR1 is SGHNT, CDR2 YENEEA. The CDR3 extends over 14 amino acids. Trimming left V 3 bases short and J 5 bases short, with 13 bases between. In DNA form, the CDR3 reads TGTGCCAGCAGCTTTGTGGGAGCGATGGAGACCCAGTACTTC. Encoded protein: CASSFVGAMETQYF.

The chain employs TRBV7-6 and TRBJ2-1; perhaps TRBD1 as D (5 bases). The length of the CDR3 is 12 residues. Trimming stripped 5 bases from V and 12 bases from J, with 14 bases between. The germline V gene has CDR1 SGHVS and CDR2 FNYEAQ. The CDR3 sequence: CASSPIGQGQFF. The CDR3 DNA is TGTGCCAGCAGCCCCATTGGCCAGGGGCAGTTCTTC.

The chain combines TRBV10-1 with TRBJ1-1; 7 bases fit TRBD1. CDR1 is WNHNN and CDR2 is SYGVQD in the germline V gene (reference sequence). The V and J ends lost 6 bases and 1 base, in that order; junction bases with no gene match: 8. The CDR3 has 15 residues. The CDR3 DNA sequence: TGCGCCAGCAGCCCCATACAGGGGACGAACACTGAAGCTTTCTTT. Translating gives CASSPIQGTNTEAFF.

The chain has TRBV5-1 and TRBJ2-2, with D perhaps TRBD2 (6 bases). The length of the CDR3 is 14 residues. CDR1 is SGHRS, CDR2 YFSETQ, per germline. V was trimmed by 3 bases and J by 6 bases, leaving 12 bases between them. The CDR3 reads CASSWGGEAGELFF. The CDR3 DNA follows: TGCGCCAGCAGCTGGGGCGGGGAGGCCGGGGAGCTGTTTTTT.

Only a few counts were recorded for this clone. The CDR3 region has the DNA TGTGCCAGCATGAGGGTGGCCTACAATGAGCAGTTCTTC. Its protein is CASMRVAYNEQFF. The chain has TRBV6-5 and TRBJ2-1; maybe TRBD2 (5 bases). CDR1 and CDR2 (germline): MNHEY, SVGAGI. V lost 7 bases and J 2 bases, leaving 9 bases between the germline ends. The CDR3 is 13 amino acids.

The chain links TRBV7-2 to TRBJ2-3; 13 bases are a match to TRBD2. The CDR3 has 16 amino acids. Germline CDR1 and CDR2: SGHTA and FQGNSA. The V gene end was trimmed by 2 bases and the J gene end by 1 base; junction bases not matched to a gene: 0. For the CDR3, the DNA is TGTGCCAGCAGCTTAACTAGCGGGGGGGGCACAGATACGCAGTATTTT. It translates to CASSLTSGGGTDTQYF.

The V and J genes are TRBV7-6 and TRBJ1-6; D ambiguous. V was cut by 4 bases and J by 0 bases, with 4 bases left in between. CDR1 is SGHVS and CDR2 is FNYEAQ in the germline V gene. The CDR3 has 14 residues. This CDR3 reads CASSSSSYNSPLHF. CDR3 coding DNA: TGTGCCAGCAGCTCAAGCTCCTATAATTCACCCCTCCACTTT.

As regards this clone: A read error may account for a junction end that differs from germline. The DNA for the CDR3 is TGTGCCAGCAACCCACTCCTCGGGCTAGCGGGGGGCGAACACTTT. Protein product: CASNPLLGLAGGEHF. J is TRBJ2-3 and V is TRBV11-2; 11 bases align to TRBD2. The CDR3 loop spans 15 amino acids. Germline CDR1 and CDR2: SGHAT and FQNNGV.

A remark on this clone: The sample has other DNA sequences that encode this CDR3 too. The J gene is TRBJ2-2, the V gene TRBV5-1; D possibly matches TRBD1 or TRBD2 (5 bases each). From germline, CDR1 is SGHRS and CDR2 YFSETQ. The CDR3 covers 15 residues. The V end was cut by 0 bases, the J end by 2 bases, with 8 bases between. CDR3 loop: CASSLVGDNTGELFF. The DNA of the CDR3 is TGCGCCAGCAGCTTGGTGGGGGATAACACCGGGGAGCTGTTTTTT.

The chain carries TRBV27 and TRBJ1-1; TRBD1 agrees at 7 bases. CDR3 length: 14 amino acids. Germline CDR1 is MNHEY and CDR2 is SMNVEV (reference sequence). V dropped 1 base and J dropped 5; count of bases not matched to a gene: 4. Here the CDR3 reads CASSLYRGETEAFF. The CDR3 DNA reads TGTGCCAGCAGTTTATACAGGGGAGAGACTGAAGCTTTCTTT.

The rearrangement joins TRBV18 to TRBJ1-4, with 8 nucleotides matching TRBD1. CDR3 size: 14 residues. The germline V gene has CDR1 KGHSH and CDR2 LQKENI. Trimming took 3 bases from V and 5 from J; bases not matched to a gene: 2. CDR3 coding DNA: TGTGCCAGCTCACCCGGGACAGGCAATGAAAAACTGTTTTTT. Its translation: CASSPGTGNEKLFF. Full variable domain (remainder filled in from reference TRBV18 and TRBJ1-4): NAGVMQNPRHLVRRRGQEARLRCSPMKGHSHVYWYRQLPEEGLKFMVYLQKENIIDESGMPKERFSAEFPKEGPSILRIQQVVRGDSAAYFCASSPGTGNEKLFFGSGTQLSVL.

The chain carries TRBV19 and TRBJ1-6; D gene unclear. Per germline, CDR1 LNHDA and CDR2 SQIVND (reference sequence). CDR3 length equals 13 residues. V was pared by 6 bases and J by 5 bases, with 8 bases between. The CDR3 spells CASRQVDNSPLHF. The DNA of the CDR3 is TGTGCCAGTAGGCAGGTGGATAATTCACCCCTCCACTTT. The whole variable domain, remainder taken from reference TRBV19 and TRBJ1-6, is DGGITQSPKYLFRKEGQNVTLSCEQNLNHDAMYWYRQDPGQGLRLIYYSQIVNDFQKGDIAEGYSVSREKKESFPLTVTSAQKNPTAFYLCASRQVDNSPLHFGNGTRLTVT.

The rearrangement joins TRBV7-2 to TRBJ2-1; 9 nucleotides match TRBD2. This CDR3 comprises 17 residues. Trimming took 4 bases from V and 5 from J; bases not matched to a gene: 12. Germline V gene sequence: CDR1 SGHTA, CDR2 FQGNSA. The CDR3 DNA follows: TGTGCCAGCAGCTCCCAAGCGGGAGGCGGATTGAACAATGAGCAGTTCTTC. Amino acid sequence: CASSSQAGGGLNNEQFF. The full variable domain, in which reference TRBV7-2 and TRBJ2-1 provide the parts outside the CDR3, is GAGVSQSPSNKVTEKGKDVELRCDPISGHTALYWYRQSLGQGLEFLIYFQGNSAPDKSGLPSDRFSAERTGGSVSTLTIQRTQQEDSAVYLCASSSQAGGGLNNEQFFGPGTRLTVL.

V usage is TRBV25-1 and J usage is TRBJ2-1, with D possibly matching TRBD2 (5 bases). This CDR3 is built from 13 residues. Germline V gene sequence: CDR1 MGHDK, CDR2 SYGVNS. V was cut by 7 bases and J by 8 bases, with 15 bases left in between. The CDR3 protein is CASTGVYGDEQFF. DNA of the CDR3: TGTGCCAGCACCGGGGTCTATGGGGATGAGCAGTTCTTC.

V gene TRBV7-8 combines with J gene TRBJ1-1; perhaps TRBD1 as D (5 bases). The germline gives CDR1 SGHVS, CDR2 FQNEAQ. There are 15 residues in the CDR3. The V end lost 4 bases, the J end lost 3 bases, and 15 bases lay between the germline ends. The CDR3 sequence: CASSSVGLIHTEAFF. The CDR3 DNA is TGTGCCAGCAGCTCAGTGGGACTGATCCACACTGAAGCTTTCTTT.

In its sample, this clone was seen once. CDR3 in DNA: TGTGCCAGCAGTCTACATAGGTACACTGAAGCTTTCTTT. Translation gives CASSLHRYTEAFF. The J gene is TRBJ1-1, the V gene TRBV6-1; unclear D gene. CDR3 length equals 13 residues. Germline V CDR1 and CDR2: MNHNS, SASEGT. Trimming shortened V by 5 bases and J by 3 bases, and 10 bases separated the two germline ends.

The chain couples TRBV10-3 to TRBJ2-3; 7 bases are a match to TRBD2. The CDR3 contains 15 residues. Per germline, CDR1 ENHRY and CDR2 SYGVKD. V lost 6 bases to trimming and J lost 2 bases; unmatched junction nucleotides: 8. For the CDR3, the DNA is TGTGCCATCAGAATTAGCAGCGGGGTCACAGATACGCAGTATTTT. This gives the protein CAIRISSGVTDTQYF.

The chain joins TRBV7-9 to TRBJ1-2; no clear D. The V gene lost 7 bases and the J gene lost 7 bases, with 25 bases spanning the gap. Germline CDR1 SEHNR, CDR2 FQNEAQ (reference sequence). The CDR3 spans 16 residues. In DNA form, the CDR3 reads TGTGCCAGCACGCTATCAGACGCCTCCGGCCTCACTGGCTACACCTTC. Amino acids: CASTLSDASGLTGYTF.

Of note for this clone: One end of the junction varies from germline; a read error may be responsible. The CDR3 DNA is TGTGCCAGCAGCTTCAATGGAGACACCATATATTTT. Translation gives CASSFNGDTIYF. This chain joins TRBV7-6 and TRBJ1-3; D is uncertain. Germline V gene sequence: CDR1 SGHVS, CDR2 FNYEAQ. The CDR3 sequence is 12 residues long.

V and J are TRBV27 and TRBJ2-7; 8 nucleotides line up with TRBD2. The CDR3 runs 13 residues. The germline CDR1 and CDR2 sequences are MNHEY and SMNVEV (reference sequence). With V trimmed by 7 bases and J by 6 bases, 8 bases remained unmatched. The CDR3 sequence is CASTAGGRGEQYF. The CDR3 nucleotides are TGTGCCAGCACGGCGGGAGGCCGGGGCGAGCAGTACTTC.

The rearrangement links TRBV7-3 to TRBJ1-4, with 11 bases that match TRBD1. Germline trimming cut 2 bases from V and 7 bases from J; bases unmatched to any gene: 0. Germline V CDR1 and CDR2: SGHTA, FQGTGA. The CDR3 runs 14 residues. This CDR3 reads CASSLGTGGEKLFF. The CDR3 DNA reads TGTGCCAGCAGCTTAGGGACAGGGGGTGAAAAACTGTTTTTT.

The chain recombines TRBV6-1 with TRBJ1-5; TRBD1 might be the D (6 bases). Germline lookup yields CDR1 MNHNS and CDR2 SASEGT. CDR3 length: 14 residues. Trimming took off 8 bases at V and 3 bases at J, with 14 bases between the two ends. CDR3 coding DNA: TGTGCCAGCCACCAGGGGCAGTACAATCAGCCCCAGCATTTT. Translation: CASHQGQYNQPQHF.

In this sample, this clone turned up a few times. The CDR3 DNA reads as TGTGCCTCGGCGGTGGACAGGTGGGACGAGCAGTACTTC. Translating gives CASAVDRWDEQYF. V and J are TRBV6-1 and TRBJ2-7; 7 positions agree with TRBD1. Losses at the gene ends were 11 bases for V and 5 bases for J; bases not matched to a gene: 12. CDR3 length: 13 residues. Germline loops: CDR1 MNHNS, CDR2 SASEGT.

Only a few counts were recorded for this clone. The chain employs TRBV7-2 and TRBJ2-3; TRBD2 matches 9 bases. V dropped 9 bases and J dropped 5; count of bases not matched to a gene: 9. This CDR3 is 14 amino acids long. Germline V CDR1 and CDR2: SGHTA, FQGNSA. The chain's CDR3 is CASGVAGGEDTQYF. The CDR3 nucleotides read TGTGCCAGTGGGGTCGCGGGAGGGGAAGATACGCAGTATTTT.

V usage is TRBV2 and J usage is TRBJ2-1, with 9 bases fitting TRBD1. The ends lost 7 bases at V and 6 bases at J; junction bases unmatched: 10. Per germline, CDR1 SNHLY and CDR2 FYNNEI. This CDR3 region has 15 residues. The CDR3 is CASTRTGGLLNEQFF. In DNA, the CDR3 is TGTGCCAGCACCCGAACAGGGGGCCTCCTCAATGAGCAGTTCTTC.